These 22 T cell receptor beta chains came from one sample sequenced in a study of blood T cell repertoires in COVID-19. Libraries were prepared by immunoSEQ multiplex PCR; TCRdb keeps only in-frame clonotypes and omits some of them. In the table there are about 370,000 clones, more than 80% of which are singletons. Material for sequencing was PBMCs or T cells enriched from blood (not recorded which). The receptors derive from a young man who had recovered from COVID-19.

This clone was detected only a few times. The CDR3 DNA reads TGTGCCAGCAGCCAAGCCAGACTCGACTACGAGCAGTACTTC. It encodes CASSQARLDYEQYF. The V call is TRBV3-1 (or the pseudogene TRBV3-2), the J call TRBJ2-7; D not certain. CDR3 length equals 14 residues. Trimming took 1 base from V and 3 from J, leaving 10 bases between them. Per the germline V gene, CDR1 is LGHDT and CDR2 is YNNKEL (reference sequence).

The gene calls are TRBV18 and TRBJ2-2, with 8 bases that match TRBD2. Trimming removed 2 bases from V and 2 bases from J; junction bases left unmatched: 7. Germline V gene data show CDR1 as KGHSH and CDR2 as LQKENI. This CDR3 is 17 amino acids long. The CDR3 region has the DNA TGTGCCAGCTCACCATATTTAGCGGGGCGAAACACCGGGGAGCTGTTTTTT. It translates to CASSPYLAGRNTGELFF.

The rearrangement links TRBV2 to TRBJ2-2; 9 positions match TRBD1. Germline CDR1 reads SNHLY; CDR2 reads FYNNEI. The ends lost 10 bases at V and 4 bases at J; junction bases unmatched: 10. This CDR3 is 15 amino acids long. The CDR3 DNA reads as TGTGCCACCCGACAGGGGGTTCGTGCCACCGGGGAGCTGTTTTTT. Residues: CATRQGVRATGELFF.

V usage is TRBV7-2 and J usage is TRBJ1-1, with 9 bases that match TRBD1. Per the germline V gene, CDR1 is SGHTA and CDR2 is FQGNSA. The CDR3 runs 16 residues. Trimming took 2 bases from V and 1 from J; bases not matched to a gene: 5. The CDR3 DNA is TGTGCCAGCAGCTTATACTTGGGACAGGGGAACACTGAAGCTTTCTTT. Translating gives CASSLYLGQGNTEAFF.

This clone was found a few times. V usage is TRBV6-2 or TRBV6-3 and J usage is TRBJ2-1, with D possibly being TRBD1 (6 bases). Trimming removed 3 bases at V and 8 bases at J, with 11 bases between. Germline V gene data show CDR1 as MNHEY and CDR2 as SVGEGT. This CDR3 has 13 amino acids. The CDR3 DNA sequence: TGTGCCAGCAGTTATAGGAGACAGGATGAGCAGTTCTTC. Protein: CASSYRRQDEQFF.

The CDR3 loop reads CASSLQVGYSTDTQYF. DNA for the CDR3: TGTGCCAGCAGCTTGCAGGTGGGCTATAGCACAGATACGCAGTATTTT. The chain couples TRBV11-2 to TRBJ2-3; no definite D call. Germline CDR1 SGHAT, CDR2 FQNNGV. V was shortened by 3 bases and J by 0 bases, with 13 bases between the two germline ends. This CDR3 has 16 residues.

The chain uses TRBV19 and TRBJ1-5, with unresolved D. This CDR3 is 12 amino acids long. Germline lookup yields CDR1 LNHDA and CDR2 SQIVND (reference sequence). V was cut by 10 bases and J by 9 bases, with 16 bases left in between. CDR3 in amino acids: CATRGAPRPQHF. The CDR3 region has the DNA TGTGCCACCCGAGGAGCCCCCCGGCCCCAGCATTTT.

The chain carries TRBV19 and TRBJ2-7, with 10 bases matching TRBD1. Germline-derived CDR1 and CDR2 are LNHDA and SQIVND (reference sequence). V shed 4 bases and J 3 bases; nucleotides not matched to a gene: 6. CDR3 length: 15 amino acids. DNA of the CDR3: TGTGCCAGTAGTAAAGACAGGGGGCTTCGCTACGAGCAGTACTTC. Translating gives CASSKDRGLRYEQYF.

This chain links TRBV19 with TRBJ2-3; a weak D match, TRBD1 (5 bases). This CDR3 is 16 amino acids long. Trimming cost V 4 bases and J 3 bases, with 17 bases left between them. Germline V gene data show CDR1 as LNHDA and CDR2 as SQIVND (reference sequence). The CDR3 DNA sequence: TGTGCCAGTAGTAAACTCGGTCAGGGTAGTACAGATACGCAGTATTTT. Translation: CASSKLGQGSTDTQYF.

CDR3 protein: CASSVRTSGGVNTGELFF. The CDR3 nucleotides read TGTGCCAGCAGCGTCCGGACTAGCGGGGGTGTGAACACCGGGGAGCTGTTTTTT. The V and J genes are TRBV4-2 and TRBJ2-2, with 13 bases that match TRBD2. The CDR3 runs 18 residues. Germline CDR1 reads LGHNA; CDR2 reads YNFKEQ. Trimming at V came to 5 bases and at J to 1 base, leaving 7 bases not matched to a gene.

This sequence joins TRBV5-8 and TRBJ2-3; 8 positions agree with TRBD1. This CDR3 comprises 15 residues. Germline V CDR1 and CDR2: SGHTS, YDEGEE. The V and J ends lost 4 bases and 2 bases, in that order; junction bases with no gene match: 6. The CDR3 is CASSPGQVPTDTQYF. CDR3 in DNA: TGTGCCAGCAGCCCGGGACAGGTCCCCACAGATACGCAGTATTTT.

The V and J genes are TRBV7-8 and TRBJ1-3; D is unresolved. V shed 3 bases and J shed 2 bases, with 17 bases lying between them. CDR1 and CDR2 from the germline V gene are SGHVS and FQNEAQ. The CDR3 spans 17 residues. CDR3 DNA sequence: TGTGCCAGCAGCTTTTCGGTCCTATCTAGTCCTGGAAACACCATATATTTT. This encodes CASSFSVLSSPGNTIYF.

The V gene is TRBV28, the J gene TRBJ2-7; 7 bases map to TRBD1. This CDR3 is built from 14 residues. Germline V CDR1 and CDR2: MDHEN, SYDVKM. Unmatched junction bases numbered 10, after V lost 8 bases and J lost 3 bases. The CDR3 sequence: CASGRQGQLYEQYF. The CDR3 bases are TGTGCCAGCGGGAGACAGGGACAACTCTACGAGCAGTACTTC.

This chain uses TRBV28 with TRBJ1-1; 7 bases line up with TRBD1. The CDR3 loop spans 13 amino acids. The germline CDR1 and CDR2 sequences are MDHEN and SYDVKM. V shed 5 bases and J 7 bases; nucleotides not matched to a gene: 7. The CDR3 region is CASSLIRTGEAFF. CDR3 in DNA: TGTGCCAGCAGTCTAATTCGGACAGGTGAAGCTTTCTTT.

The chain carries TRBV6-5 and TRBJ2-1, with D tentatively TRBD2 (5 bases). Germline CDR1 MNHEY, CDR2 SVGAGI. Trimming removed 0 bases from V and 8 bases from J, with 11 bases in between. The CDR3 totals 14 residues. CDR3 in amino acids: CASSYSLASHEQFF. The CDR3 DNA is TGTGCCAGCAGTTACTCTCTAGCCTCCCATGAGCAGTTCTTC.

The rearrangement links TRBV19 to TRBJ2-2; D is possibly TRBD2 (6 bases). CDR1 and CDR2 from the germline V gene are LNHDA and SQIVND (reference sequence). The length of the CDR3 is 14 residues. Trimming removed 3 bases at V and 7 bases at J, with 12 bases between. The CDR3 DNA is TGTGCCAGTAGTATCGAAGGGCGGGACGGGGAGCTGTTTTTT. Its protein product is CASSIEGRDGELFF. The variable domain in full, completed from reference TRBV19 and TRBJ2-2, reads DGGITQSPKYLFRKEGQNVTLSCEQNLNHDAMYWYRQDPGQGLRLIYYSQIVNDFQKGDIAEGYSVSREKKESFPLTVTSAQKNPTAFYLCASSIEGRDGELFFGEGSRLTVL.

V and J are TRBV7-3 and TRBJ2-7; tentative D call: TRBD1 (6 bases). The germline CDR1 and CDR2 sequences are SGHTA and FQGTGA. V dropped 5 bases and J dropped 5 bases, with 13 bases sitting between them. The CDR3 covers 13 residues. The CDR3 coding sequence is TGTGCCAGCAGCACCACAGGGTCCCACGAGCAGTACTTC. Residues: CASSTTGSHEQYF.

This chain links TRBV9 with TRBJ1-1, with TRBD1 matching 7 bases. The V gene end was trimmed by 3 bases and the J gene end by 0 bases; junction bases not matched to a gene: 5. This CDR3 has 15 amino acids. Germline V gene sequence: CDR1 SGDLS, CDR2 YYNGEE. The CDR3 region has the DNA TGTGCCAGCAGCGGGGACAGTTCCATGAACACTGAAGCTTTCTTT. This codes for CASSGDSSMNTEAFF.

The chain couples TRBV6-2 or TRBV6-3 to TRBJ1-2; 7 bases match TRBD1. This CDR3 is 13 amino acids long. Trimming removed 4 bases from V and 7 bases from J; junction bases left unmatched: 6. Germline V gene sequence: CDR1 MNHEY, CDR2 SVGEGT. The CDR3 reads CASSSGQDPGYTF. The CDR3 bases are TGTGCCAGCAGTTCCGGACAGGATCCTGGCTACACCTTC.

The chain carries TRBV5-6 and TRBJ2-3, with a weak D call TRBD2 (7 bases). This CDR3 has 15 residues. In germline, CDR1 is SGHDT, CDR2 YYEEEE. The V end lost 10 bases, the J end lost 4 bases, and 22 bases lay between the germline ends. CDR3 sequence (DNA): TGTGCCCGCGTCAGAGGGGGGGCTTTCGCAGATACGCAGTATTTT. It yields the protein CARVRGGAFADTQYF.

The CDR3 loop is CASSLFIPDRGLMAEAFF. CDR3 DNA sequence: TGCGCCAGCAGCTTATTCATTCCAGACAGGGGGCTGATGGCTGAAGCTTTCTTT. The V and J genes are TRBV5-1 and TRBJ1-1; TRBD1 matches at 10 bases. Trimming cost V 2 bases and J 6 bases; bases outside gene matches: 16. Germline assignment: CDR1 SGHRS and CDR2 YFSETQ. The CDR3 sequence is 18 residues long.

This chain uses TRBV7-9 with TRBJ1-1; TRBD1 matches 7 bases. The CDR3 is 15 amino acids. Per the germline V gene, CDR1 is SEHNR and CDR2 is FQNEAQ (reference sequence). With V trimmed by 2 bases and J by 2 bases, 5 bases remained unmatched. CDR3 loop: CASSLNRGPNTEAFF. The CDR3 nucleotides are TGTGCCAGCAGCTTAAACAGGGGACCCAACACTGAAGCTTTCTTT.